The clone carrying this T cell receptor beta chain was recorded only once. Its antigen is undetermined. This specimen comes from a study of vaccination effects on CD4 cells after COVID-19. Whole-study context: Pools of viral peptides were used by the ViraFEST assay to expand antigen-specific CD4+ T cells ahead of sequencing. PBMC cultures contained two million cells per well, around 10 IU/ml IL-2 and 10 ug/ml peptides. Study conclusions and caveats: Healthy vaccinees showed cross-reactivity with common cold coronaviruses in only 1 of 255 vaccine-induced clones.

CD4+ T cell isolation took place after less than 13 days of culture. Vaccine administered to participants consisted of two doses of either BNT162b2 or mRNA-1273. Here immunoSEQ multiplex PCR was the method, and the copy in TCRdb shows in-frame clones only, minus some. The sample contains some 69,000 clones, roughly 73% of which appear only once. The CDR3 is 12 residues long. Germline V gene lookup returns CDR1 MNHEY and CDR2 SVGAGI. V lost 8 bases and J lost 5; bases outside the gene matches: 3. Sequencing used CD4+ T cells from PBMCs cultured without peptide, obtained after COVID-19 vaccination. The chain joins TRBV6-5 to TRBJ2-5, with 9 positions matching TRBD2. The clonotype was recovered from a human donor who received a COVID-19 vaccine. CDR3 in amino acids: CASRLAGETQYF. Written as DNA, the CDR3 is TGTGCCAGCCGGCTAGCGGGGGAGACCCAGTACTTC.